Below, one TCR beta chain is given with its context. The antigen remains unidentified. These data come from a study of cytomegalovirus exposure and HLA in healthy donors. Study information: In a later analysis, the roughly 120 validation repertoires were reported to have used the same platform as the 650 to 800 first-cohort repertoires.

V lost 4 bases and J lost 8; bases outside the gene matches: 6. The CDR3 totals 15 residues. Germline V CDR1 and CDR2: KGHSH, LQKENI. It was the approximately 110-subject validation cohort, separate from the roughly 700-subject first cohort, to which the donors belonged. Repertoires were generated with immunoSEQ multiplex PCR, while TCRdb's copy carries only in-frame clones and drops some. The table records tens of thousands of clones, roughly 95% of them present only once. Study-level points and caveats: Across donors, most TCRs were seen rarely, yet some public ones were widespread.

The chain is built from TRBV18 and TRBJ2-1, with TRBD1 identical over 12 bases. The TCR originated in a woman aged 18-29 years in good health and CMV-seropositive. The source material was PBMCs. The CDR3 loop reads CASSHGDRGLDEQFF. The CDR3 region has the DNA TGTGCCAGCTCACACGGGGACAGGGGGCTGGATGAGCAGTTCTTC.